This is a list of T cell receptor beta chains from one sample in a study of T-cell memory formation after mild COVID-19. TCRdb reanalysed the 5' RACE reads using MiXCR and keeps one entry per CDR3 protein. The sample holds 150,000 to 200,000 distinct CDR3 sequences, around 15% seen once. Sequenced sample: PBMCs or a T cell subset sorted from them (not recorded which). These receptors all stem from an adult woman who had mild COVID-19 (a few samples of this study predate the infection). Cell type and time point are not known. Each CDR3 is given without its conserved first and last residue. A D gene is named only where the DNA matches it firmly.

TRBJ2-3	.	TRBV20-1	SARETVAAQY
TRBJ2-5	.	TRBV6-2/TRBV6-3	ASSRLLPQETQY
TRBJ2-2	TRBD2	TRBV12-3/TRBV12-4	ASRPPGLAGRNTGELF
TRBJ2-7	.	TRBV5-1	ASSLAGDRPYEQY
TRBJ2-7	.	TRBV2	ASSEAGYEQY
TRBJ2-1	.	TRBV7-9	ASSPGPSSYNEQF
TRBJ2-2	TRBD1	TRBV5-1	ASSSTGINTGELF
TRBJ1-2	TRBD1	TRBV6-5	ASSTRTGRGYT
TRBJ2-7	TRBD2	TRBV27	ASSFSRLAGVLYEQY
TRBJ2-3	TRBD2	TRBV5-1	ASSLGLARSTDTQY
TRBJ2-7	TRBD1	TRBV7-9	ASSGPGTGTYEQY
TRBJ2-3	.	TRBV6-5	ASSSLGADTQY
TRBJ1-5	.	TRBV6-5	ASSFRGESNQPQH
TRBJ2-7	.	TRBV6-6	ASSPTTALSYEQY
TRBJ2-1	TRBD2	TRBV6-4	ASSPMTSGGADEQF
TRBJ2-2	TRBD1	TRBV5-1	ASSSGQDTGELF
TRBJ2-5	.	TRBV20-1	SASQGGETQY
TRBJ2-3	TRBD1	TRBV5-4	ASSPGQGPQIDTQY
TRBJ2-7	.	TRBV6-2/TRBV6-3	ASRVNSYEQY
TRBJ2-1	TRBD2	TRBV5-1	ASSHTGVAGSKHEQF